This T cell receptor beta chain was retrieved from a study of post-analysis software for immune sequencing data. Across the study: Disease trajectories encompassed relapsing-remitting, secondary progressive and progressive-relapsing multiple sclerosis.

Sequencing libraries made from TCR beta cDNA carried unique molecular identifiers. T cells numbering roughly 1 to 10 million yielded 450,000 to 500,000 cDNA molecules. TCRdb reprocessed the PCR reads with MiXCR, giving one entry per CDR3 protein. The profile covers approximately 160,000 distinct CDR3 sequences, with about 30% appearing a single time and over 1.2% taken by the ten largest. Many counts were recorded for this clonotype. Its antigen is unknown. The CDR3 contains 14 residues. V was pared by 3 bases and J by 5 bases, with 15 bases between. From germline, CDR1 is SGHRS and CDR2 YFSETQ. General study points: Controls significantly exceeded multiple sclerosis patients in normalized Chao1 diversity. Elevated frequency relative to controls characterized several TRBV segments in patients, TRBV5-6, TRBV5-1 and TRBV20-1 among them.

The rearrangement links TRBV5-1 to TRBJ2-7, with D perhaps matching TRBD1 (6 bases). The sample consisted of blood. The clonotype comes from a girl aged 10 to 17 with multiple sclerosis. CDR3 coding DNA: TGCGCCAGCAGCTGGGGGCTCTGGCAGGACGAGCAGTACTTC. Amino acids: CASSWGLWQDEQYF.